This TCR beta chain was found in a study of T cells in Graves' hyperthyroidism and ophthalmopathy (dated 2019 in TCRdb). At the level of the whole study: Peripheral blood samples were taken at the time of initial diagnosis, prior to any treatment. Prospective prediction of ophthalmopathy was tested in an independent validation cohort consisting of about 19 hyperthyroidism patients and some 17 patients who later progressed to ophthalmopathy. After blood sampling, hyperthyroidism patients were treated with methimazole at a starting dose of 30 mg daily, and ophthalmopathy patients were treated with high-dose intravenous methylprednisolone. A discovery cohort of roughly 96 patients, about 43 with Graves' ophthalmopathy and 55 to 60 with stable Graves' hyperthyroidism, was used to find distinguishing TCR V-J signatures. In roughly six Graves' hyperthyroidism patients, the study also compared T-cell repertoires from thyroid tissue with T-cell repertoires from blood. The paper describes TCR Vbeta CDR3 sequencing of roughly 130 peripheral blood samples, made up of 43 ophthalmopathy patients, approximately 73 hyperthyroidism patients and approximately 17 progressor patients. The 95 to 100 discovery patients were randomly divided into training and test sets at a 7:3 ratio. The paper's findings and limits, for the study overall: No statistical method was used to set the sample size in advance, and investigators knew the group allocation. A 13 V-J signature model separated ophthalmopathy from stable hyperthyroidism, with 87.88% sensitivity and 81% to 82% specificity in cross-validation and 80%/75% in testing. Most expanded thyroid clonotypes (frequency above 0.001) were also detected in blood, suggesting blood repertoires may reflect thyroid immune responses. In validation, the model predicted progression to ophthalmopathy with 55% to 71% sensitivity and roughly 75% specificity, a median of 6.5 months before onset.

Looking up the germline V gene yields CDR1 SGHVS and CDR2 FNYEAQ. Relative to germline, V is 5 bases shorter and J is 3 bases shorter, with 11 bases between their ends. The CDR3 spans 13 residues, from the cysteine through the phenylalanine. Solely the CDR3 DNA is kept, with 39 bases framed from the first base. Remarks on this clonotype: This clone's antigen is unknown. Nothing much larger sits one base from this clone, and base qualities are not available.

Moderately to severely active disease, a Clinical Activity Score of at least 3, a NOSPECS grade of at least 4, and a duration under 3 months were present in ophthalmopathy patients. The study excluded patients with uncontrolled infections, other autoimmune diseases, pregnancy or lactation. Diagnoses were established on the basis of clinical symptoms, serum thyroxine and TRAb, thyroid ultrasound, and orbital computed tomography. PBMCs were isolated from 10 ml of fresh peripheral blood by Ficoll-Paque density gradient centrifugation. Trizol reagent was used to extract total RNA, and RNA quality was then checked on an Agilent 2100 Bioanalyzer. Amplification of TCR beta CDR3 regions was carried out from RNA transcripts. The first round of RT-PCR for the TCR CDR3 was performed with the HTBI primer set and the Qiagen OneStep RT-PCR kit. Libraries were constructed in a second round of multiplex PCR, after which size selection and purification were carried out. Sequencing of the libraries was done on an Illumina HiSeq2000 using paired-end 100 bp reads. In the original analysis: SOAPnuke was used to process the raw data, with reads discarded if the reads contained adapters or uncalled bases, had a mean Phred below 15, or lacked an exact constant-primer or identifier match. COPE v1.2.5 was used to merge the high-quality paired reads, and each unique nucleotide sequence was defined as a clonotype. MiTCR v1.1 was used to align clonotypes to the IMGT TRBV, TRBD and TRBJ reference segments. The analysis was restricted to V-J combinations with a frequency above 0.0001, which together covered approximately 99% of the repertoires. A TCS score was defined as the ratio of F50 (clonal expansion) to E x V (chaos), with BLOSUM62-based TCRdist applied between CDR3 peptides within each V-J. Welch's t-statistics and random forest reduced just over 500 V-J features to under 15, which were used in a naive Bayes classifier (R e1071). TCRdb trimmed public reads at Q25 via fastp, called clones via MiXCR and kept in-frame beta chains. When rows share a CDR3 protein, they turn into one entry using the most common DNA and genes. The V and J calls follow TCRdb's processing rather than the paper's. Counted in this sample were 250,000 to 300,000 distinct CDR3 sequences; approximately 18% of them appeared once. The ten largest clones take up under 45% of the sample.

The TCR originated in a man between 50 and 59 years old with Graves' ophthalmopathy. The sequence links TRBV7-6 to TRBJ2-7, with the identity of the D gene unclear. The sample comprised blood. The DNA reads TGTGCCAGCAGCCGAAACACGGACTACGAGCAGTACTTC. It codes for CASSRNTDYEQYF.